This T cell receptor (beta chain) derives from a study of human T cells and chemical hapten exposure. Regarding time point: pre-sensitization, week 0. Treatment here: therapeutic diphenylcyclopropenone sensitization with weekly scalp DPC. Total RNA came from unfractionated whole blood. As the library was built, unique molecular identifiers were attached to individual cDNA molecules. Via MiXCR, TCRdb re-called the RACE reads, giving one row per CDR3 protein. The table includes tens of thousands of distinct CDR3 sequences, around 15% detected once. After removal of 6 bases from V and 3 bases from J, the junction contained 11 bases not matched to a gene. This CDR3 contains 16 residues. Per the germline V gene, CDR1 is MNHEY and CDR2 is SVGEGT. Study results and limitations: Expanded TCRs created a significantly greater count of big CDR3 similarity clusters than controls did.

This clonotype was counted only a few times. Its antigen is unidentified. The rearrangement links TRBV6-2 or TRBV6-3 to TRBJ1-3, with TRBD1 identical over 7 bases. The specimen comprised whole blood, sampled in connection with sensitization to the hapten diphenylcyclopropenone (DPC). This receptor was obtained from a woman aged 45-59 years with alopecia areata. Some clones in this sample may be carry-over from other donors' samples. CDR3 in DNA: TGTGCCAGCAGAAGGGACAGCCCTGGACGTGGAAACACCATATATTTT. This codes for CASRRDSPGRGNTIYF.